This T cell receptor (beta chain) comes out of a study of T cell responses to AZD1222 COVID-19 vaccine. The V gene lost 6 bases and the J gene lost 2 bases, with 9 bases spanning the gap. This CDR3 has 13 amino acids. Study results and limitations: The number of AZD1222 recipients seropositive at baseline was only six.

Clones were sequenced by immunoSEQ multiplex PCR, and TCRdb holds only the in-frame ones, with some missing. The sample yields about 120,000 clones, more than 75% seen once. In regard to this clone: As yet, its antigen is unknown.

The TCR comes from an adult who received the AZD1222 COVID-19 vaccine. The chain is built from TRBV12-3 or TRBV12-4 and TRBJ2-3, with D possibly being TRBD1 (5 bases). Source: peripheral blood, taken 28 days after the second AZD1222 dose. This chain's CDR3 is CASRQAITDTQYF. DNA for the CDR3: TGTGCCAGCAGACAGGCAATCACAGATACGCAGTATTTT.